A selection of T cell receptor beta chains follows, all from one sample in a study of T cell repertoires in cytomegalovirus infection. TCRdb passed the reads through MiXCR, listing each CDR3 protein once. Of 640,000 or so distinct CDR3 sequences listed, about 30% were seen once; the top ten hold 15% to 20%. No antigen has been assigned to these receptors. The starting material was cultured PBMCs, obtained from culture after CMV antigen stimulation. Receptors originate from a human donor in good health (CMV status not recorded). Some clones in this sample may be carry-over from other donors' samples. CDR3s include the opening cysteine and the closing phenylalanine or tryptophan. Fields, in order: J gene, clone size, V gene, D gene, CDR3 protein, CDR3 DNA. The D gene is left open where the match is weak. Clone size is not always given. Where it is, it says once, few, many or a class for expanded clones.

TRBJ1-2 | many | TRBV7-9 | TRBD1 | CASSSSGTAYGYTF | TGTGCCAGCAGCTCTTCCGGGACAGCCTATGGCTACACCTTC
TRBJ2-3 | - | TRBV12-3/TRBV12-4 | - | CASSLRPPGGTDTQYF | TGTGCCAGCAGTTTACGCCCTCCCGGAGGGACAGATACGCAGTATTTT
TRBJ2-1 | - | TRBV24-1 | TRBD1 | CATSDPRTGENEQFF | TGTGCCACCAGTGATCCTAGGACAGGGGAAAATGAGCAGTTCTTC
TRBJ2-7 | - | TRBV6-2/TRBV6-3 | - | CASSYNGPGYEQYF | TGTGCCAGCAGTTACAACGGACCCGGCTACGAGCAGTACTTC
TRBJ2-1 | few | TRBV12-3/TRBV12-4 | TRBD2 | CASSLLLASGGNEQFF | TGTGCCAGCAGTTTGTTGTTGGCTAGCGGGGGGAATGAGCAGTTCTTC
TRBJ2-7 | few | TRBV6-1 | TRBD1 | CASSEIGTGAYEQYF | TGTGCCAGCAGTGAAATTGGGACAGGGGCCTACGAGCAGTACTTC
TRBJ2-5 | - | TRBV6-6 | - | CASRASYIGETQYF | TGTGCCAGCAGGGCCTCCTATATCGGAGAGACCCAGTACTTC
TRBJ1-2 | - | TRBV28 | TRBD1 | CASSSGQAIYGYTF | TGTGCCAGCAGTTCCGGACAGGCGATCTATGGCTACACCTTC
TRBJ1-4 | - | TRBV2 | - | CASSEVSWEKLFF | TGTGCCAGCAGTGAGGTCTCCTGGGAAAAACTGTTTTTT
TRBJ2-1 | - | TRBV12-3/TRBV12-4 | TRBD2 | CASSSGPSGRHNEQFF | TGTGCCAGCAGCTCAGGTCCGAGCGGGAGACATAATGAGCAGTTCTTC
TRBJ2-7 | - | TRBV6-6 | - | CASSGTQVSGYF | TGTGCCAGCAGTGGAACTCAGGTATCCGGGTACTTC
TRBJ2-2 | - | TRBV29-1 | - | CSVEAGGGTGELFF | TGCAGCGTTGAAGCAGGTGGAGGCACCGGGGAGCTGTTTTTT
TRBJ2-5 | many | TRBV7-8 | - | CASSLAGWETQYF | TGTGCCAGCAGCTTAGCAGGGTGGGAGACCCAGTACTTC
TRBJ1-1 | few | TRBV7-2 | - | CASSLLREGQAFF | TGTGCCAGCAGCTTATTACGCGAGGGTCAAGCTTTCTTT
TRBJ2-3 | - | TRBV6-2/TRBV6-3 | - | CASRPYRDKSTDTQYF | TGTGCCAGCAGACCGTACCGGGACAAAAGCACAGATACGCAGTATTTT
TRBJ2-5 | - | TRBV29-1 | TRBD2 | CSVTGGWGTQYF | TGCAGCGTTACGGGGGGATGGGGGACCCAGTACTTC
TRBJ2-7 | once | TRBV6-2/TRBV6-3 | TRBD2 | CASTLAGRSYEQYF | TGTGCCAGCACACTAGCGGGAAGATCCTACGAGCAGTACTTC
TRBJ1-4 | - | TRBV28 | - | CASSGEDGSEKLFF | TGTGCCAGCAGCGGCGAGGACGGGAGTGAAAAACTGTTTTTT
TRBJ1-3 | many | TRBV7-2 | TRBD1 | CASSRQGSGSGNTIYF | TGTGCCAGCAGTCGACAGGGTTCGGGGTCTGGAAACACCATATATTTT
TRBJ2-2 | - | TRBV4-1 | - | CASSPTSIPNTGELFF | TGCGCCAGCAGCCCGACCTCGATTCCAAACACCGGGGAGCTGTTTTTT
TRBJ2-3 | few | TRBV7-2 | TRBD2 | CASSSGRAYRTDTQYF | TGTGCCAGCAGCAGCGGGAGGGCCTATCGTACAGATACGCAGTATTTT
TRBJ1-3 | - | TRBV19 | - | CASSTISGNTIYF | TGTGCCAGTTCTACAATCTCTGGAAACACCATATATTTT
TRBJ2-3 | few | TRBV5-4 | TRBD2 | CASSLSAGGTDTQYF | TGTGCCAGCAGCTTGTCAGCGGGGGGAACAGATACGCAGTATTTT
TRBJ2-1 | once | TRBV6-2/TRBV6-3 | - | CASSYLGRARGNEQFF | TGTGCCAGCAGTTATCTCGGCCGGGCGAGGGGCAATGAGCAGTTCTTC
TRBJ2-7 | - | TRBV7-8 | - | CASSRGLNYEQYF | TGTGCCAGCAGCCGGGGACTCAACTACGAGCAGTACTTC
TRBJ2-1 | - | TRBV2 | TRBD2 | CASREKRLAGGRDEQFF | TGTGCCAGCAGGGAAAAAAGACTAGCGGGGGGCAGGGATGAGCAGTTCTTC
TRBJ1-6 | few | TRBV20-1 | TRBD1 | CSALRTGGESSYNSPLHF | TGCAGTGCTCTAAGGACAGGGGGGGAGAGCTCCTATAATTCACCCCTCCACTTT
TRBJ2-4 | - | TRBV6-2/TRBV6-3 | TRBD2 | CASNTGGPGNIQYF | TGTGCCAGCAATACGGGAGGGCCGGGAAACATTCAGTACTTC
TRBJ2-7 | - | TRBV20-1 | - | CSAPISYEQYF | TGCAGTGCCCCGATATCCTACGAGCAGTACTTC
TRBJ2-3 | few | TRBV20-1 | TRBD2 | CSARLAGVSDTQYF | TGCAGTGCTAGGTTGGCGGGAGTTTCAGATACGCAGTATTTT
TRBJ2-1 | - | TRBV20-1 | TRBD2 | CSARLSGSLLNEQFF | TGCAGTGCTAGATTAAGCGGGAGCCTATTGAATGAGCAGTTCTTC